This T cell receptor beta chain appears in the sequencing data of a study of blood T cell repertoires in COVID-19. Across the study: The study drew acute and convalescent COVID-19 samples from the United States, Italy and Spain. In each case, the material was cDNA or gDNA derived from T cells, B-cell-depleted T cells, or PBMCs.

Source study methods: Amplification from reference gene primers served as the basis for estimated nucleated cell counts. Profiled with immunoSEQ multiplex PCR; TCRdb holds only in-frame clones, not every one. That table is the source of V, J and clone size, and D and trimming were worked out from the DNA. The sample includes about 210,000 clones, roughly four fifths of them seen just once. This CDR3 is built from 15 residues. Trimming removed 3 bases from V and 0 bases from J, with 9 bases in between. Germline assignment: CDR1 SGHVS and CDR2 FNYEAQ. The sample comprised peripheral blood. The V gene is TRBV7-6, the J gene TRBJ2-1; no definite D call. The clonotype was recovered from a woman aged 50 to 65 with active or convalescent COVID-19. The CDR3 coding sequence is TGTGCCAGCAGCTTGGGCCTCACCTCCTACAATGAGCAGTTCTTC. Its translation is CASSLGLTSYNEQFF. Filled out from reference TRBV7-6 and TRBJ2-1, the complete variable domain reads GAGVSQSPRYKVTKRGQDVALRCDPISGHVSLYWYRQALGQGPEFLTYFNYEAQQDKSGLPNDRFSAERPEGSISTLTIQRTEQRDSAMYRCASSLGLTSYNEQFFGPGTRLTVL.